Listed below are T cell receptor beta chains from one sample, sequenced in a study of T-cell memory formation after mild COVID-19. MiXCR, applied by TCRdb to the 5' RACE reads, yields one record per CDR3 protein. The repertoire consists of hundreds of thousands of distinct CDR3 sequences, with about a fifth occurring once and the leading ten covering around 7.7%. The specimen was PBMCs or a T cell subset sorted from them (not recorded which). The receptors come from an adult woman who had mild COVID-19 (a few samples of this study predate the infection). Cell type and time point are not known. Each CDR3 is given with its conserved first and last residue. A D gene is named only where the DNA matches it firmly. The size entry is marked missing in some rows and otherwise reads once, few, many or a size class.

clone_size j_call d_call v_call cdr3_nt cdr3_aa
. TRBJ1-5 . TRBV5-1 TGCGCCAGCAGCCAGGACAGTCTCAATCAGCCCCAGCATTTT CASSQDSLNQPQHF
few TRBJ2-7 . TRBV7-9 TGTGCCAGCAGCGGTGTGGAGCAGTACTTC CASSGVEQYF
. TRBJ2-2 TRBD1 TRBV24-1 TGTGCCACCAGTGATTCGGGACAGGCATATATCGGGGAGCTGTTTTTT CATSDSGQAYIGELFF
. TRBJ2-2 . TRBV19 TGTGCCAGTAGTAACAGGGACAACACCGGGGAGCTGTTTTTT CASSNRDNTGELFF
. TRBJ1-1 . TRBV6-5 TGTGCCAGCAAGGCGCCTAAGGGGCACTACACTGAAGCTTTCTTT CASKAPKGHYTEAFF
few TRBJ1-1 . TRBV12-3/TRBV12-4 TGTGCCAGCAGTTCGCTTCTAGGACGGGGCATGAACACTGAAGCTTTCTTT CASSSLLGRGMNTEAFF
. TRBJ2-7 . TRBV5-6 TGTGCCAGCAGCCCGGCGTGGGGGGCCTACGAGCAGTACTTC CASSPAWGAYEQYF
. TRBJ2-1 . TRBV5-4 TGTGCCAGCTCGGCTACCTACAATGAGCAGTTCTTC CASSATYNEQFF
few TRBJ2-1 . TRBV25-1 TGTGCCAGCAGCGCCCCTACCATCGACCCCCATGGGGATGAGCAGTTCTTC CASSAPTIDPHGDEQFF
few TRBJ2-2 TRBD2 TRBV20-1 TGCAGTGCTAGAGATCTCCTGACTAGCGGGGGCACCGGGGAGCTGTTTTTT CSARDLLTSGGTGELFF
. TRBJ2-2 TRBD2 TRBV6-5 TGTGCCAGCAGTTACGACGCGTGGCGGGAGGGTCGGACCGGGGAGCTGTTTTTT CASSYDAWREGRTGELFF
few TRBJ1-5 . TRBV6-6 TGTGCCAGCAGTCCGGACGGCGCGCCCCAGCATTTT CASSPDGAPQHF
few TRBJ1-1 . TRBV6-5 TGTGCCAGCAGTTACGGGGAGGGGAACACTGAAGCTTTCTTT CASSYGEGNTEAFF
. TRBJ2-7 TRBD2 TRBV5-1 TGCGCCAGCAGCTTGGAACCTAGCGGGGGGGCCATCCACGAGCAGTACTTC CASSLEPSGGAIHEQYF
. TRBJ2-7 TRBD1 TRBV2 TGTGCCAGCACTCTCTCGGGGACAGGGTCCTACGAGCAGTACTTC CASTLSGTGSYEQYF
. TRBJ2-7 TRBD2 TRBV4-2 TGTGCCAGCAGCCAGCCGGGACTAGCGAGAGACTACGAGCAGTACTTC CASSQPGLARDYEQYF
few TRBJ1-1 . TRBV5-6 TGTGCCAGCAGCTTGCTGGATGACACTGAAGCTTTCTTT CASSLLDDTEAFF
. TRBJ1-6 TRBD1 TRBV9 TGTGCCAGCAGCCCTCGGACAGGGTACAATTCACCCCTCCACTTT CASSPRTGYNSPLHF
. TRBJ2-7 . TRBV6-5 TGTGCCAGCAGCCCGCGCCGGGGCCTCCCGTCTTTATACGAGCAGTACTTC CASSPRRGLPSLYEQYF
. TRBJ2-7 . TRBV29-1 TGCAGCGTTGAAGGAGCGTCGGGCTGGGAAAACCCCGAGCAGTACTTC CSVEGASGWENPEQYF
. TRBJ2-2 . TRBV12-3/TRBV12-4 TGTGCCAGCAGGGCGACGTCGAACACCGGGGAGCTGTTTTTT CASRATSNTGELFF
. TRBJ2-7 TRBD2 TRBV11-2 TGTGCCAGCAGCTTAGGACCGGGACTAGCTTACGAGCAGTACTTC CASSLGPGLAYEQYF
. TRBJ2-2 TRBD2 TRBV5-1 TGCGCCAGCAGCTTTACGACTAGCGGGAACACCTGGGAGCTGTTTTTT CASSFTTSGNTWELFF
. TRBJ1-4 . TRBV7-2 TGTGCCAGCAGCTTAGGAAGGGGATTTGCAACTAATGAAAAACTGTTTTTT CASSLGRGFATNEKLFF
. TRBJ1-5 . TRBV12-3/TRBV12-4 TGTGCCAGCAGTTTATTCAGTTTAGGTCAGCCCCAGCATTTT CASSLFSLGQPQHF
. TRBJ1-2 . TRBV7-2 TGTGCCAGCAGCAGAAGCGGCGCTAACTATGGCTACACCTTC CASSRSGANYGYTF
once TRBJ1-1 TRBD1 TRBV27 TGTGCCAGCAGTTTAGCAGGGGGCGGGAACACTGAAGCTTTCTTT CASSLAGGGNTEAFF
. TRBJ2-1 . TRBV7-9 TGTGCCAGCAGCTTAGGCCAGGGGAGTGATTGGGAGCAGTTCTTC CASSLGQGSDWEQFF
. TRBJ1-2 . TRBV6-2/TRBV6-3 TGTGCCAGCAGTTACCCCGGACCGGGCTATGGCTACACCTTC CASSYPGPGYGYTF
. TRBJ2-3 . TRBV27 TGTGCCAGCAGCCCCGCGACAGGACTTCGTAGCACAGATACGCAGTATTTT CASSPATGLRSTDTQYF
. TRBJ2-2 . TRBV4-1 TGCGCCAGCAGCCCATTTGCAGGTTCGAACACCGGGGAGCTGTTTTTT CASSPFAGSNTGELFF
. TRBJ2-7 TRBD1 TRBV11-2 TGTGCCAGCAGCTTAGTGGCGGCAGGGGGCTACGAGCAGTACTTC CASSLVAAGGYEQYF
. TRBJ2-7 TRBD2 TRBV7-8 TGTGCCAGCAGCTCCGGACTAGCGGGAGACCTGGGGTACGAGCAGTACTTC CASSSGLAGDLGYEQYF
. TRBJ2-3 . TRBV14 TGTGCCAGCAGCCAATGGACAGGCGGAGGGGAGCAGTATTTT CASSQWTGGGEQYF
. TRBJ2-2 . TRBV13 TGTGCCAGCAGCTTATCGCACCGCACCGGGGAGCTGTTTTTT CASSLSHRTGELFF
. TRBJ2-3 TRBD1 TRBV14 TGTGCCAGCAGCCACACAGGGGGCAATACGCAGTATTTT CASSHTGGNTQYF
many TRBJ1-4 . TRBV29-1 TGCAGCGTTGGGGCTGATCATGAAAAACTGTTTTTT CSVGADHEKLFF
few TRBJ2-5 . TRBV15 TGTGCCACCAGCCCGAGAAGGCAAGAGACCCAGTACTTC CATSPRRQETQYF
few TRBJ2-1 . TRBV5-5 TGTGCCAGCAGCCTGGACACCCGTCCACAGTTCTTC CASSLDTRPQFF
few TRBJ1-5 . TRBV12-3/TRBV12-4 TGTGCCAGCAGTTTCCCAGGGAGTCAGCCCCAGCATTTT CASSFPGSQPQHF
. TRBJ1-4 . TRBV30 TGTGCCTGGAGTGTATTGGATACTTTGGGGAATGAAAAACTGTTTTTT CAWSVLDTLGNEKLFF
. TRBJ2-1 TRBD2 TRBV5-1 TGCGCCAGCAGCTCCACTCTAGCGGGGGGGCTCTATGAGCAGTTCTTC CASSSTLAGGLYEQFF
. TRBJ2-1 TRBD2 TRBV6-4 TGTGCCAGCAGTGAGAGACTAGCGTATGAGCAGTTCTTC CASSERLAYEQFF
. TRBJ2-5 TRBD1 TRBV7-2 TGTGCCAGCAGCTCCACCGGGGCAGGACAGGGGGAGACCCAGTACTTC CASSSTGAGQGETQYF
. TRBJ1-3 TRBD1 TRBV29-1 TGCAGCGTTTGGACAGGGGACTCTGGAAACACCATATATTTT CSVWTGDSGNTIYF
. TRBJ1-2 . TRBV20-1 TGCAGTGCTAATAACATTCACTATGGCTACACCTTC CSANNIHYGYTF
few TRBJ2-2 . TRBV7-8 TGTGCCAGCAGCCCGATCGGTGGAGGGCCCCCCGGGGAGCTGTTTTTT CASSPIGGGPPGELFF
. TRBJ2-1 TRBD2 TRBV6-1 TGTGCCAGCAGGCCGGGAGGGAATGAGCAGTTCTTC CASRPGGNEQFF
many TRBJ1-2 TRBD1 TRBV5-1 TGCGCCAGCAGCTCAAACAGGGGTTACGGCTACACCTTC CASSSNRGYGYTF
. TRBJ2-5 . TRBV6-5 TGTGCCAGCAGTCCCTTTCGGGGTCAAGAGACCCAGTACTTC CASSPFRGQETQYF
. TRBJ2-1 . TRBV4-3 TGCGCCAGCAGCCAAGATCCAGGGTCCACAGGGAACAATGAGCAGTTCTTC CASSQDPGSTGNNEQFF
many TRBJ2-1 . TRBV29-1 TGCAGCGTTGAAGCCTTTACCCTGGGGCAGTTCTTC CSVEAFTLGQFF
few TRBJ2-3 . TRBV20-1 TGCAGTGCTATTACTGGAAAAGATACGCAGTATTTT CSAITGKDTQYF
. TRBJ2-1 TRBD2 TRBV7-2 TGTGCCAGCGGCCGACTAGCGGGGGCCTCCCGGGGAAATGAGCAGTTCTTC CASGRLAGASRGNEQFF
few TRBJ2-2 . TRBV12-3/TRBV12-4 TGTGCCAGCAGACTTAGTTCCACCGGGGAGCTGTTTTTT CASRLSSTGELFF